The T cell receptor (beta chain) described here comes from a study of CD8+ T cells in alopecia areata. The wider study: Tofacitinib ran for 6 to 18 months before 6 months off drug.

Sequencing used cDNA as its template, made by extracting RNA and reverse transcribing it. Here immunoSEQ multiplex PCR was the method, and the copy in TCRdb shows in-frame clones only, minus some. The table records approximately 180,000 clones, 63% of them present only once. CDR3 length: 15 amino acids. Between the trimmed V and J ends, which lost 0 bases and 0 bases, there was a span of 9 bases. Looked up from germline, CDR1 is GTSNPN and CDR2 is SVGIG (reference sequence). The V and J genes are TRBV30 and TRBJ2-1; tentative D call: TRBD2 (7 bases). The source of this sequence is a human donor with alopecia areata. This specimen consisted of CD4+ T cells sorted from blood, obtained at week 0. The CDR3 region has the DNA TGTGCCTGGAGTGTCGGGGGGCCCTCCTACAATGAGCAGTTCTTC. This sequence encodes CAWSVGGPSYNEQFF. Based on the CDR3 plus reference TRBV30 and TRBJ2-1, the full variable domain is SQTIHQWPATLVQPVGSPLSLECTVEGTSNPNLYWYRQAAGRGLQLLFYSVGIGQISSEVPQNLSASRPQDRQFILSSKKLLLSDSGFYLCAWSVGGPSYNEQFFGPGTRLTVL.